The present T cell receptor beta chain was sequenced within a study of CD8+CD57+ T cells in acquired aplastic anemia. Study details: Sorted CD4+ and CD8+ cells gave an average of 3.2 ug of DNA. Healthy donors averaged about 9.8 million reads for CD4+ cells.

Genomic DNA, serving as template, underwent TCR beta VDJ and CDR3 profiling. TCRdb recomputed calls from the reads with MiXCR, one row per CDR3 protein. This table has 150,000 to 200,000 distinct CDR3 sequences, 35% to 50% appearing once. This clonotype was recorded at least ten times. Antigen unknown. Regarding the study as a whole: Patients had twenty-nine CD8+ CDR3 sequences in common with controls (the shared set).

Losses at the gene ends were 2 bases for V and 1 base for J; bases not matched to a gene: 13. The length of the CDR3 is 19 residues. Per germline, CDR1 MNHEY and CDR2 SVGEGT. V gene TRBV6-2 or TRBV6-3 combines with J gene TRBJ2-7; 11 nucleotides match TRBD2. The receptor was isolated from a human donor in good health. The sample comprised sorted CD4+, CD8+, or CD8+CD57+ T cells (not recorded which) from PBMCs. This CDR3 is CASSYRGGKGLAASYEQYF. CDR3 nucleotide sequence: TGTGCCAGCAGTTACAGGGGGGGAAAGGGACTAGCGGCATCCTACGAGCAGTACTTC.